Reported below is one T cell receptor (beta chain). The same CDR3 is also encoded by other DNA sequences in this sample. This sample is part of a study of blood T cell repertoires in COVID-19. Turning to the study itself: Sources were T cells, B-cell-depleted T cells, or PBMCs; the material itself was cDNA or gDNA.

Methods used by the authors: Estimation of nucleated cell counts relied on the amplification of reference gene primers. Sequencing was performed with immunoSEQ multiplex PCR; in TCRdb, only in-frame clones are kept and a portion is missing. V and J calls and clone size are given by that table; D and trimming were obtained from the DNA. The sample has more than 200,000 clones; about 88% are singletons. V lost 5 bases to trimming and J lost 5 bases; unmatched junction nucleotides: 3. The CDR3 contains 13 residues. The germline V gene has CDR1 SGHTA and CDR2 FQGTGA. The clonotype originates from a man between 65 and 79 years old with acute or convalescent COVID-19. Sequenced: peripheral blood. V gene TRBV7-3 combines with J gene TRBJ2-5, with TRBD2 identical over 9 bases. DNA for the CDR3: TGTGCCAGCAGCCTAAGCGGGAGGGAGACCCAGTACTTC. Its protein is CASSLSGRETQYF. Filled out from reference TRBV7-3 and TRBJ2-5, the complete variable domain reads GAGVSQTPSNKVTEKGKYVELRCDPISGHTALYWYRQSLGQGPEFLIYFQGTGAADDSGLPNDRFFAVRPEGSVSTLKIQRTERGDSAVYLCASSLSGRETQYFGPGTRLLVL.